This T cell receptor (beta chain) was identified during a study of early stage breast cancer tumors. Roughly 18-55 mg of tissue was diced for each tumor. Generated by immunoSEQ multiplex PCR, the TCRdb table keeps only in-frame clones and is missing some. The sample carries 23,000 or so clones, roughly 67% recorded once. The CDR3 consists of 17 residues. V lost 3 bases to trimming and J lost 4 bases; unmatched junction nucleotides: 7. CDR1 is SGHRS, CDR2 YFSETQ, per germline. This clone was seen a few times. V gene TRBV5-1 combines with J gene TRBJ2-1, with 13 bases aligning to TRBD2. Sequenced: breast tumor tissue. The receptor was isolated from a person between 55 and 70 years old with breast cancer. CDR3 bases: TGCGCCAGCAGCTGGACTAGCGGGAGACTGACGTACAATGAGCAGTTCTTC. Its protein product is CASSWTSGRLTYNEQFF.